Reported below is one T cell receptor (beta chain). Extracted from the samples, RNA was reverse transcribed into cDNA to serve as the sequencing template. Sequenced by immunoSEQ multiplex PCR; TCRdb stores in-frame clones only, minus some. Among some 120,000 clones listed, around 63% were seen once. These data originate in a study of CD8+ T cells in alopecia areata. Study summary: Severity scoring for treated patients was based on the percentage of affected scalp area.

With V trimmed by 4 bases and J by 2 bases, 4 bases remained unmatched. Germline values: CDR1 KGHSY, CDR2 FQNENV. The CDR3 has 14 residues. The treatment: oral pan-JAK inhibitor, 5-10 mg twice daily. The chain combines TRBV16 with TRBJ2-7; 8 bases are a match to TRBD1. The clonotype comes from a human donor with alopecia areata. Sequencing was performed on CD4+ T cells sorted from blood, taken at week 4, from a patient treated with tofacitinib. CDR3 loop: CASSRDRPTYEQYF. The DNA for the CDR3 is TGTGCCAGCAGCCGGGACAGGCCAACCTACGAGCAGTACTTC.